This T cell receptor beta chain originates from a study of molecular identifiers for immune sequencing clone quantification. MiXCR was run by TCRdb on the PCR reads, yielding one entry per CDR3 protein. The data hold about half a million distinct CDR3 sequences, with about 25% observed a single time. Points from the study as a whole: Barcodes shared by identical TCR molecules could lead to underestimated sizes of highly expanded clones.

In its sample, this clonotype was seen a few times. Its specificity is not known. The sequence was obtained from a human donor in good health. Some libraries in this study had Jurkat cell RNA spiked in. The sequenced material came from naive CD8+ T cells from blood, with Jurkat cell RNA spiked in. Described subset: FACS-sorted CD8+CD4-CCR7+CD45RA+ naive T cells.

The CDR3 nucleotides are TGTGCCAGCAGCTTGGTTGCAGAATTATCTGGAAACACCATATATTTT. Encoded protein: CASSLVAELSGNTIYF. V is TRBV5-6 and J is TRBJ1-3, with D uncertain. Between the trimmed V and J ends, which lost 0 bases and 1 base, there was a span of 11 bases. Germline V lookup: CDR1 SGHDT, CDR2 YYEEEE. The CDR3 extends over 16 amino acids. Based on the CDR3 plus reference TRBV5-6 and TRBJ1-3, the full variable domain is DAGVTQSPTHLIKTRGQQVTLRCSPKSGHDTVSWYQQALGQGPQFIFQYYEEEERQRGNFPDRFSGHQFPNYSSELNVNALLLGDSALYLCASSLVAELSGNTIYFGEGSWLTVV.